The T cell receptor (beta chain) under discussion was sequenced for a study of shared clonotypes between healthy human individuals. Generated by immunoSEQ multiplex PCR, the TCRdb table keeps only in-frame clones and is missing some. The sample lists some 2.1 million clones, around 96% occurring once. Naive CD8 cells lacked CD45RO and underwent positive selection for CCR7, leaving out terminally differentiated effector memory CD45RA+ cells. The length of the CDR3 is 14 residues. Germline CDR1 and CDR2: LGHNA and YSLEER. V shed 0 bases and J shed 5 bases, with 11 bases lying between them. This receptor was obtained from a man in his late teens or twenties in good health. Sequencing used naive CD8+ T cells sorted from blood. The rearrangement links TRBV4-3 to TRBJ2-7; TRBD2 is a possible D gene (6 bases). CDR3 sequence (DNA): TGCGCCAGCAGCCAAGACGAGGCGGGGAACGAGCAGTACTTC. It encodes CASSQDEAGNEQYF.